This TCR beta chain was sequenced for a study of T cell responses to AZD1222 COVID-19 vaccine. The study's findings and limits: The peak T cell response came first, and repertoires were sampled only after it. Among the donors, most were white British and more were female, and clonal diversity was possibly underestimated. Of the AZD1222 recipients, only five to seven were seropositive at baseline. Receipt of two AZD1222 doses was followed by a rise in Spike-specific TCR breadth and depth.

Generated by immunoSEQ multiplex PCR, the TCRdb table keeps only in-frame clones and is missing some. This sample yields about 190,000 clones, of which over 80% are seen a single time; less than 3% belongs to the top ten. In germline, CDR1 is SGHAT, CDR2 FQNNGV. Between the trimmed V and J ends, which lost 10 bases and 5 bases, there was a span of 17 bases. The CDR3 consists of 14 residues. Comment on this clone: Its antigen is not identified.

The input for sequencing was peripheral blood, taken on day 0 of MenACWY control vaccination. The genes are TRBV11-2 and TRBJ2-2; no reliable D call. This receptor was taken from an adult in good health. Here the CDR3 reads CATATWAQTGELFF. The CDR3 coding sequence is TGTGCCACCGCCACGTGGGCCCAAACCGGGGAGCTGTTTTTT.